This entry is about one TCR beta chain. This table comes from immunoSEQ multiplex PCR, and its TCRdb copy is limited to in-frame clones, with some not included. This table holds roughly 88,000 clones, about 83% found once. Looked up from germline, CDR1 is LNHDA and CDR2 is SQIVND (reference sequence). The length of the CDR3 is 15 residues. V was cut by 3 bases and J by 0 bases, with 8 bases left in between. This record belongs to a study of radiotherapy plus CTLA-4 blockade in lung cancer. The sample here was peripheral blood, taken from a patient treated with radiotherapy plus ipilimumab. The V and J genes are TRBV19 and TRBJ1-4; D remains ambiguous. The receptor comes from a human donor with non-small cell lung cancer who had stable disease on radiotherapy plus ipilimumab. CDR3 protein: CASSIYSATNEKLFF. The CDR3, as DNA: TGTGCCAGTAGTATTTATAGCGCAACTAATGAAAAACTGTTTTTT.